These T cell receptor beta chains were read from a single sample in a study of cytomegalovirus exposure and HLA in healthy donors. Method: immunoSEQ multiplex PCR; TCRdb's copy keeps in-frame clones and lacks some. The sample has around 98,000 clones; about four fifths are singletons. The sample was PBMCs. Every receptor here comes from a human donor in good health. The CDR3 runs from the conserved cysteine through the conserved F or W.

j_gene	v_gene	CDR3aa
TRBJ2-1	TRBV10-1	CASSPRTGMYNEQFF
TRBJ1-5	TRBV5-5	CASSSGSLVSNQPQHF
TRBJ2-1	TRBV5-4	CASSLEGSGRYNEQFF
TRBJ1-3	TRBV5-5	CASSPQRESSGNTIYF
TRBJ1-6	TRBV5-1	CASSLEQGFQSPLHF
TRBJ2-5	TRBV5-4	CASSLRGRETQYF
TRBJ1-1	TRBV19	CARPGQGNTEAFF
TRBJ2-4	TRBV9	CASSADPGNIQYF
TRBJ2-7	TRBV4-1	CASSRTGTGVYEQYF
TRBJ1-6	TRBV15	CATSSEGPRGSPLHF
TRBJ1-2	TRBV20-1	CSATDGYTF
TRBJ1-1	TRBV7-9	CASSLVGGEAFF
TRBJ2-5	TRBV11-3	CASSLGGGSVETQYF
TRBJ1-2	TRBV19	CASSSRTVINYGYTF
TRBJ2-1	TRBV5-1	CASSLGPSGRAALSEQFF
TRBJ2-7	TRBV25-1	CASSETGQFYEQYF
TRBJ2-5	TRBV6-6	CASSYPGQGGETQYF
TRBJ1-4	TRBV11-2	CASSLGSTGGAYEKLFF
TRBJ1-2	TRBV10-1	CASSESNFEGGYTF
TRBJ1-6	TRBV5-1	CASSFRSAAGSYNSPLHF
TRBJ1-6	TRBV5-8	CASRGAGKSLSDSPLHF
TRBJ2-5	TRBV5-1	CASSSGQRQETQYF
TRBJ2-7	TRBV25-1	CASSEGTLGTYEQYF
TRBJ1-1	TRBV2	CASSVDRGSGAEAFF
TRBJ2-5	TRBV5-1	CASSLDQGIEETQYF
TRBJ2-1	TRBV5-1	CASSFQSTSSYNEQFF
TRBJ1-2	TRBV4-3	CASSQEQGTNYGYTF
TRBJ1-1	TRBV5-6	CASSPYGRMNTEAFF
TRBJ1-5	TRBV6-6	CASSWGSDQPQHF
TRBJ1-1	TRBV19	CASSINRCEAFF
TRBJ1-4	TRBV5-4	CASSLGPGQGAREKLFF
TRBJ2-5	TRBV5-1	CASSIVPVDRGPQETQYF
TRBJ2-1	TRBV9	CASSVGSSGIENEQFF
TRBJ1-4	TRBV5-1	CASRRGTGVEKLFF
TRBJ1-5	TRBV6-5	CASSKTGDSNQPQHF
TRBJ2-7	TRBV30	CAWSGSRAGAFYEQYF
TRBJ2-5	TRBV30	CAWSRLAGGSETQYF
TRBJ2-6	TRBV7-8	CASSQGQGRRGANVLTF
TRBJ1-4	TRBV7-7	CASSLGQSNEKLFF
TRBJ1-4	TRBV2	CASRGQVREKLFF